This T cell receptor (beta chain) is drawn from a study of vaccination and CD4 T cells after COVID-19. For the study at large: Following dose two, a median about 71 days (range 14 to 241) passed before post-vaccine samples were taken. Stimuli were overlapping spike peptide pools of SARS-CoV-2 and three common cold coronaviruses (HCoV-NL63, HCoV-OC43, HCoV-229E). Each control culture was treated with a CEFX pool, an HIV-1 Nef pool, or no peptide.

Sequenced with the Oncomine TCR Beta short-read assay was DNA taken from cultured CD4+ T cells. It was cultured CD4+ T cells from which genomic DNA was extracted. TCRdb called the PCR reads again in MiXCR, with one record for every CDR3 protein. In the table there are some 15,000 distinct CDR3 sequences, roughly 57% of which are singletons. A remark on this clonotype: The antigen remains undetermined.

The germline V and J ends were trimmed by 0 bases and 6 bases, with 15 bases remaining between them. This CDR3 is built from 16 residues. The germline gives CDR1 SGHNT, CDR2 YYREEE (reference sequence). Treatment: approximately nine-day PBMC culture with coronavirus spike peptide pools or control peptides (ViraFEST assay). This chain joins TRBV5-4 and TRBJ2-2, with a weak D call TRBD1 (5 bases). This TCR came from a human donor who had recovered from COVID-19. Sequences were obtained from CD4+ T cells from blood, cultured in vitro. Written as DNA, the CDR3 is TGTGCCAGCAGCTTGGAGGGGATAGCCGTGGCCGGGGAGCTGTTTTTT. It encodes CASSLEGIAVAGELFF.